One sample yielded the 24 T cell receptor beta chains listed below, sequenced in a study of T cell responses to AZD1222 COVID-19 vaccine. Only in-frame clones appear in the TCRdb table, and some are missing; sequencing was by immunoSEQ multiplex PCR. The sample contains 90,000 to 120,000 clones, about 89% of which appear only once. The material was peripheral blood, obtained 28 days after the second dose of the MenACWY control vaccine. These receptors all come from an adult who received the MenACWY meningococcal vaccine as a control.

V gene TRBV28 combines with J gene TRBJ2-5; 7 nucleotides align to TRBD1. The CDR3 is 13 amino acids. V shed 5 bases and J 4 bases; nucleotides not matched to a gene: 4. Germline CDR1 MDHEN, CDR2 SYDVKM. This CDR3 is CASSVRQGETQYF. For the CDR3, the DNA is TGTGCCAGCAGTGTGAGACAGGGAGAGACCCAGTACTTC.

The table lists this clone with a count of one. CDR3 sequence reads: CASSQGGQGFYNEQFF. The DNA for the CDR3 is TGTGCCAGCAGCCAAGGTGGACAGGGATTTTACAATGAGCAGTTCTTC. The rearrangement uses TRBV3-1 (or the pseudogene TRBV3-2) and TRBJ2-1, with 8 nucleotides matching TRBD1. Trimming at V came to 1 base and at J to 4 bases, leaving 6 bases not matched to a gene. The germline CDR1 and CDR2 sequences are LGHDT and YNNKEL (reference sequence). There are 16 residues in the CDR3.

The chain joins TRBV19 to TRBJ1-2; D is ambiguous. With 3 bases removed from V and 4 bases from J, the gap between germline ends came to 9 bases. In germline, CDR1 is LNHDA, CDR2 SQIVND (reference sequence). CDR3 size: 13 residues. This chain's CDR3 is CASSMPEFYGYTF. For the CDR3, the DNA is TGTGCCAGTAGTATGCCGGAATTCTATGGCTACACCTTC.

This clone came up a few times. This rearrangement joins TRBV6-2 or TRBV6-3 to TRBJ2-4; TRBD1 agrees at 11 bases. Per the germline V gene, CDR1 is MNHEY and CDR2 is SVGEGT. This CDR3 comprises 15 residues. Unmatched junction bases numbered 5, after V lost 6 bases and J lost 4 bases. The CDR3 DNA is TGTGCCAGCAGCGACGGGACAGGGGGAAAAAACATTCAGTACTTC. Protein sequence: CASSDGTGGKNIQYF.

This chain uses TRBV7-6 with TRBJ1-2; 9 bases are shared with TRBD1. Losses at the gene ends were 5 bases for V and 5 bases for J; bases not matched to a gene: 12. The CDR3 spans 16 residues. From germline, CDR1 is SGHVS and CDR2 FNYEAQ. The CDR3 region is CASSRLMSGQGYGYTF. DNA for the CDR3: TGTGCCAGCAGCCGTTTGATGTCGGGACAGGGTTATGGCTACACCTTC.

J is TRBJ2-2 and V is TRBV7-2, with a possible D match to TRBD1 (6 bases). V lost 2 bases and J lost 5, with 6 bases in between. This CDR3 contains 13 residues. Germline lookup yields CDR1 SGHTA and CDR2 FQGNSA. The CDR3 DNA sequence: TGTGCCAGCAGCTTACAGGGGACCGGGGAGCTGTTTTTT. Translation: CASSLQGTGELFF.

This clone occurred a few times. V and J are TRBV7-6 and TRBJ2-3, with D perhaps matching TRBD2 (5 bases). Trimming removed 1 base from V and 3 bases from J, with 8 bases in between. Germline assignment: CDR1 SGHVS and CDR2 FNYEAQ. The length of the CDR3 is 14 residues. The CDR3: CASSLVGETDTQYF. For the CDR3, the DNA is TGTGCCAGCAGCTTAGTCGGGGAAACAGATACGCAGTATTTT. Filled out from reference TRBV7-6 and TRBJ2-3, the complete variable domain reads GAGVSQSPRYKVTKRGQDVALRCDPISGHVSLYWYRQALGQGPEFLTYFNYEAQQDKSGLPNDRFSAERPEGSISTLTIQRTEQRDSAMYRCASSLVGETDTQYFGPGTRLTVL.

The chain joins TRBV3-1 (or the pseudogene TRBV3-2) to TRBJ2-7; unclear D gene. V dropped 0 bases and J dropped 0 bases, with 18 bases sitting between them. The CDR3 is 18 amino acids. CDR1 is LGHDT and CDR2 is YNNKEL in the germline V gene (reference sequence). The CDR3 sequence: CASSQDAVRNSRSYEQYF. Written as DNA, the CDR3 is TGTGCCAGCAGCCAAGACGCCGTACGGAATAGCCGCTCCTACGAGCAGTACTTC.

The chain recombines TRBV19 with TRBJ2-7; D perhaps matches TRBD1 (5 bases). V was shortened by 3 bases and J by 2 bases, with 17 bases between the two germline ends. The CDR3 is made up of 16 amino acids. Germline V gene sequence: CDR1 LNHDA, CDR2 SQIVND (reference sequence). CDR3 bases: TGTGCCAGTAGTATTCATGGACAAGTTCTACCCTACGAGCAGTACTTC. This encodes CASSIHGQVLPYEQYF.

The V and J genes are TRBV3-1 (or the pseudogene TRBV3-2) and TRBJ2-2, with 9 bases aligning to TRBD2. V was pared by 4 bases and J by 3 bases, with 6 bases of the junction left unmatched. The CDR3 has 16 amino acids. Germline assignment: CDR1 LGHDT and CDR2 YNNKEL (reference sequence). This chain's CDR3 is CASSLLTSGHTGELFF. In nucleotides, the CDR3 is TGTGCCAGCAGCCTACTGACTAGCGGCCACACCGGGGAGCTGTTTTTT.

The chain recombines TRBV7-2 with TRBJ2-7; 10 bases agree with TRBD1. After removal of 2 bases from V and 6 bases from J, the junction contained 4 bases not matched to a gene. CDR3 length equals 14 residues. In germline, CDR1 is SGHTA, CDR2 FQGNSA. CDR3 residues: CASSLRQGAIEQYF. CDR3 DNA sequence: TGTGCCAGCAGCTTAAGACAGGGGGCAATCGAGCAGTACTTC.

This clone was detected only a few times. The CDR3 here is CASRRDPGVGTGELFF. The CDR3 region has the DNA TGCGCCAGCAGACGGGACCCGGGGGTTGGCACCGGGGAGCTGTTTTTT. The J gene is TRBJ2-2, the V gene TRBV4-1, with a tentative D call TRBD2 (6 bases). The V gene's germline CDR1 is MGHRA and CDR2 YSYEKL. V was cut by 6 bases and J by 4 bases, with 18 bases left in between. CDR3 length: 16 amino acids.

V is TRBV11-2 and J is TRBJ2-5; either TRBD1 or TRBD2 may fit D (5 bases each). The CDR3 is 15 amino acids. Germline lookup yields CDR1 SGHAT and CDR2 FQNNGV. The V end lost 6 bases, the J end lost 4 bases, and 18 bases lay between the germline ends. The CDR3 nucleotides are TGTGCCAGCAGTCTAACCCCCGGGGCCCCAGAGACCCAGTACTTC. Translating it yields CASSLTPGAPETQYF.

The J gene is TRBJ1-4, the V gene TRBV19, with TRBD1 matching 9 bases. J was trimmed by 0 bases and V by 5 bases; bases with no gene match: 4. This CDR3 spans 16 amino acids. Per germline, CDR1 LNHDA and CDR2 SQIVND (reference sequence). The CDR3 region has the DNA TGTGCCAGTAGTGGGGACAGGGTGTCAACTAATGAAAAACTGTTTTTT. Translation gives CASSGDRVSTNEKLFF.

This rearrangement joins TRBV9 to TRBJ2-1, with TRBD2 matching 8 bases. J lost 7 bases, V lost 4 bases, and 13 bases had no gene match. Germline-derived CDR1 and CDR2 are SGDLS and YYNGEE. The CDR3 is made up of 16 amino acids. The CDR3 nucleotides are TGTGCCAGCAGCCCGTCGGGACTAGGGGCCGTGAATGAGCAGTTCTTC. Amino acids: CASSPSGLGAVNEQFF.

This chain uses TRBV19 with TRBJ1-5; 9 nucleotides agree with TRBD1. Unmatched junction bases numbered 14, after V lost 6 bases and J lost 2 bases. The CDR3 loop spans 18 amino acids. Germline V gene sequence: CDR1 LNHDA, CDR2 SQIVND (reference sequence). CDR3 in amino acids: CASSPGTGTSGGNQPQHF. The CDR3 coding sequence is TGTGCCAGTAGCCCCGGGACAGGGACCTCGGGAGGCAATCAGCCCCAGCATTTT.

The chain combines TRBV18 with TRBJ1-5; 8 bases match TRBD1. The V gene end was trimmed by 2 bases and the J gene end by 4 bases; junction bases not matched to a gene: 1. Germline CDR1 KGHSH, CDR2 LQKENI. The CDR3 extends over 14 amino acids. DNA for the CDR3: TGTGCCAGCTCACCAGACAGGGGAAATCAGCCCCAGCATTTT. Residues: CASSPDRGNQPQHF.

The chain couples TRBV27 to TRBJ2-3, with D perhaps matching TRBD1 (5 bases). CDR1 and CDR2 (germline): MNHEY, SMNVEV (reference sequence). The CDR3 has 13 residues. V gave up 5 bases and J gave up 7 bases, with 13 bases separating them. As DNA, the CDR3 is TGTGCCAGCAGTCTCCTTGGGGCCAATACGCAGTATTTT. Translating it yields CASSLLGANTQYF.

CDR3 nucleotides: TGTGCCAGCAGTGAACTTCGTTTGGGGGAGTGGAGAGAGACCCAGTACTTC. It yields the protein CASSELRLGEWRETQYF. The chain links TRBV27 to TRBJ2-5, with D possibly called TRBD1 or TRBD2 (5 bases each). Trimming shortened V by 5 bases and J by 4 bases, and 23 bases separated the two germline ends. This CDR3 spans 17 amino acids. Germline V gives CDR1 MNHEY, CDR2 SMNVEV (reference sequence).

This clone has only one observation. This sequence joins TRBV10-3 and TRBJ1-5; weak D call: TRBD1 (6 bases). There are 13 residues in the CDR3. The V gene's germline CDR1 is ENHRY and CDR2 SYGVKD. V was pared by 7 bases and J by 1 base, with 8 bases between. The DNA for the CDR3 is TGTGCCATCACAGGGGAAAGCAATCAGCCCCAGCATTTT. Translation gives CAITGESNQPQHF.

CDR3 sequence (DNA): TGTGCCAGCAGCCAACTACAGGGGGCATCTGAAGCTTTCTTT. Its translation is CASSQLQGASEAFF. This sequence joins TRBV4-2 and TRBJ1-1; the match to TRBD1 covers 9 bases. The CDR3 is made up of 14 amino acids. Trimming removed 2 bases from V and 6 bases from J; junction bases left unmatched: 4. Germline assignment: CDR1 LGHNA and CDR2 YNFKEQ.

The chain combines TRBV7-8 with TRBJ2-3, with 13 bases identical to TRBD2. Per germline, CDR1 SGHVS and CDR2 FQNEAQ. This CDR3 comprises 15 residues. Trimming removed 4 bases from V and 6 bases from J; junction bases left unmatched: 4. As DNA, the CDR3 is TGTGCCAGCAGCTACCAACTAGCGGGAGGGGATACGCAGTATTTT. It is translated as CASSYQLAGGDTQYF.

This clone appeared a single time. This sequence joins TRBV5-4 and TRBJ2-1; 10 nucleotides agree with TRBD1. Trimming took 4 bases from V and 5 from J; bases not matched to a gene: 6. In germline, CDR1 is SGHNT, CDR2 YYREEE (reference sequence). This CDR3 has 15 amino acids. Written as DNA, the CDR3 is TGTGCCAGCAGCCCCGGGACAGGGGACGACAATGAGCAGTTCTTC. It yields the protein CASSPGTGDDNEQFF.

This chain links TRBV19 with TRBJ1-1, with D tentatively TRBD1 (5 bases). This CDR3 has 14 residues. CDR1 and CDR2 from the germline V gene are LNHDA and SQIVND (reference sequence). V lost 6 bases and J lost 4, with 15 bases in between. The CDR3 DNA is TGTGCCAGTAGCCGAGGGGAGGTGAGCACTGAAGCTTTCTTT. Encoded protein: CASSRGEVSTEAFF.